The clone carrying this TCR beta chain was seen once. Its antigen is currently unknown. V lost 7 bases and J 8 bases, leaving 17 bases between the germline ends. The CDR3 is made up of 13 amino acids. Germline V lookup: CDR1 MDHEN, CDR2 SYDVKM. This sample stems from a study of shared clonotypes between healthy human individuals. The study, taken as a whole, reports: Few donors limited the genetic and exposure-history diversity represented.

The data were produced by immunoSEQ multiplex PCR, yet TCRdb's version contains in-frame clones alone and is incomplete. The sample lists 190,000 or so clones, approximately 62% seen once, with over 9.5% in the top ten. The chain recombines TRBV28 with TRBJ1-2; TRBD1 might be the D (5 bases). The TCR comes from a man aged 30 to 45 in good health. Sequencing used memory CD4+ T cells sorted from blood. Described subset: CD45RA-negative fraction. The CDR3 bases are TGTGCCAGCAACGGCGGGATGGAGGGGGGCTACACCTTC. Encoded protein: CASNGGMEGGYTF.